This T cell receptor beta chain was identified in a study of blood T cell repertoires in COVID-19 (TCRdb year 2020). At the level of the whole study: Collaborator samples came from the United States, Italy and Spain and covered acute and convalescent phases of COVID-19. The material from the prospective study consisted of cDNA or gDNA derived from T cells, B-cell-depleted T cells, or PBMCs. Subjects who had been exposed to COVID-19, were actively infected with it, or had recovered from it provided the deeply sampled blood TCRbeta repertoires that made up the dataset. The repertoires were released in a freely available public database intended as a resource for research on the immune response to SARS-CoV-2. Samples came from the ongoing ImmuneRACE study (first 160 participants) plus 1,254 subjects from 6 global collaborators. Sample metadata almost always included a de-identified subject ID, COVID-19 status, age in years and sex. Where HLA class I and class II types were available, the types were taken from metadata supplied by the sample provider, not from assay-based typing.

Concerning this clone: Its antigen has not been determined. The record has no base qualities; no much larger clone is one base away.

The immunoSEQ Assay, a bias-controlled multiplex PCR, was used to amplify TCRbeta CDR3 regions from genomic DNA. For the original study's pipeline: The number of nucleated cells in each sample was estimated by amplification of reference gene primers within the assay. Sequence reads were collapsed and filtered to measure the absolute abundance of every unique TCRbeta CDR3 rearrangement. For each sample, productive Simpson clonality was calculated as the square root of Simpson's diversity index over productive rearrangements. Imported from immuneACCESS, the table was reduced by TCRdb to in-frame sequences with V and J called. These copies leave out some clones; in studies compared against another copy, an unresolved V gene accounts for under half, and the cause of the remainder is not known. The V and J calls and clone size are taken from that table; D and trimming were inferred from the DNA. The sample records roughly 53,000 clones, 84% of which are singletons. Approximately 17% of the sample is taken by the ten largest.

Results the study describes overall, beyond this receptor: The quantity of clinical and demographic metadata differed by source and by participant and was supplied without curation.

Collaborating institutions collected whole blood in K2EDTA tubes following their own protocols. For TCRbeta analysis, collaborator samples were shipped as frozen whole blood, as isolated PBMCs, or as DNA extracted from either sample type. Sequenced material: peripheral blood. This receptor was identified in a man between 65 and 80 years old with active COVID-19.

CDR3 reads: CASSRSLAGDYEQYF. The bases are TGTGCCAGCAGCCGCTCTCTAGCGGGAGACTACGAGCAGTACTTC. The rearrangement joined TRBV5-4 to TRBJ2-7, with TRBD2 matching 10 junction bases. As encoded in the germline V gene (reference sequence), CDR1 is SGHNT while CDR2 is YYREEE. From cysteine to phenylalanine, the CDR3 is 15 amino acids long. Kept here is only the CDR3 DNA, which spans 45 bases and is read in frame from base 1. Compared with germline, V lacks 4 bases and J lacks 3 bases; bases without a gene match: 7. Outside the CDR3, residues come from the reference TRBV5-4 and TRBJ2-7 proteins, so the full variable domain is: ETGVTQSPTHLIKTRGQQVTLRCSSQSGHNTVSWYQQALGQGPQFIFQYYREEENGRGNFPPRFSGLQFPNYSSELNVNALELDDSALYLCASSRSLAGDYEQYFGPGTRLTVT.